These T cell receptor beta chains were read from a single sample in a study of blood T cells in healthy people across ages. Each CDR3 protein gets one entry after TCRdb re-called the 5' RACE reads with MiXCR. The profile shows hundreds of thousands of distinct CDR3 sequences, approximately 25% of them singletons. A further study also used this sample, focusing on T cells of mothers and their children.

Material: blood. The receptors originated from a boy younger than 18 in good health. CDR3s include the opening cysteine and the closing phenylalanine or tryptophan. D genes are given only for firm matches. The size of a clone is reported for some rows only, either as once, few or many, or as a class for expanded clones.

>TRBV4-1|-|-|TRBJ1-6|16
TGCGCCAGCAGCCAAGTTAGTCGCTTTACAAATTCACCCCTCCACTTT
CASSQVSRFTNSPLHF
>TRBV21-1|-|few|TRBJ2-5|16
TGTGCCAGCAGCCCGCCGGGGAACCCAGCACAAGAGACCCAGTACTTC
CASSPPGNPAQETQYF
>TRBV12-3/TRBV12-4|TRBD2|few|TRBJ2-2|16
TGTGCCAGCGGTTCACTAGCTAGCGGGAGGACCGGGGAGCTGTTTTTT
CASGSLASGRTGELFF
>TRBV18|-|-|TRBJ2-1|12
TGTGCCGGCTCCCGCGTCCAGGGTGAGCAGTTCTTC
CAGSRVQGEQFF
>TRBV20-1|-|few|TRBJ1-5|15
TGCAGTGCTAGAGATTTTCAGGTCGGAAGTCAGCCCCAGCATTTT
CSARDFQVGSQPQHF
>TRBV12-3/TRBV12-4|-|-|TRBJ1-1|15
TGTGCCAGCAGTTTAGCGTTGGGGGGGGGGACTGAAGCTTTCTTT
CASSLALGGGTEAFF
>TRBV3-1|TRBD2|few|TRBJ2-3|16
TGTGCCAGCAGCCGAGTAGCGGGGGGAGGCACAGATACGCAGTATTTT
CASSRVAGGGTDTQYF
>TRBV6-5|-|-|TRBJ1-1|15
TGTGCCAGCAGTTACCCAGCGGGGGTTGGTACTGAAGCTTTCTTT
CASSYPAGVGTEAFF
>TRBV29-1|-|many|TRBJ1-1|14
TGCAGCGTTGGTACCGGGCCGATGAACACTGAAGCTTTCTTT
CSVGTGPMNTEAFF
>TRBV6-5|-|few|TRBJ2-1|15
TGTGCCAGCAGAAGGATGGGTGTTCCCTACAATGAGCAGTTCTTC
CASRRMGVPYNEQFF
>TRBV24-1|-|few|TRBJ2-1|20
TGTGCCACCAGTGATTCCCCCATTAGCGGTAGGGCCTATGGGGACAATGAGCAGTTCTTC
CATSDSPISGRAYGDNEQFF
>TRBV7-8|TRBD1|-|TRBJ1-2|12
TGTGCCAGCAGCGGGACAGGGTCCGGCTACACCTTC
CASSGTGSGYTF
>TRBV4-3|-|few|TRBJ1-5|14
TGCGCCAGCAGCCAAATCCGGGCCAATCAGCCCCAGCATTTT
CASSQIRANQPQHF
>TRBV4-3|TRBD2|few|TRBJ2-5|17
TGCGCCAGCAGCTTCGCGGGGGGGCCAGTTGGTCAAGAGACCCAGTACTTC
CASSFAGGPVGQETQYF